The sample holds many counts of the clone carrying this TCR beta chain. What it recognizes is unknown. The germline V and J ends were trimmed by 0 bases and 2 bases, with 14 bases remaining between them. Germline V gene data show CDR1 as MNHNS and CDR2 as SASEGT. The CDR3 spans 17 residues. TCRdb redid the calling of the 5' RACE reads with MiXCR, one entry per CDR3 protein. The repertoire includes approximately 71,000 distinct CDR3 sequences, approximately 11% of them detected once, and 6.4% sits in the top ten. The sample is drawn from a study of early T cells in non-severe SARS-CoV-2 infection. Looking at the study overall: Sequencing used unsorted whole-blood bulk RNA, so chains lack pairing. Points from the study as a whole: In VDJdb matching, anti-spike CD8 responses were favored while private and CD4 specificities went missing.

This sequence originates from an adult who was a healthcare worker with PCR-confirmed SARS-CoV-2 infection or an uninfected control (not recorded which). The sample taken for sequencing was whole blood. This rearrangement joins TRBV6-1 to TRBJ1-5; D gene unclear. CDR3 in amino acids: CASSEAQWVGGNQPQHF. The CDR3 DNA reads as TGTGCCAGCAGTGAAGCGCAATGGGTAGGTGGCAATCAGCCCCAGCATTTT.